What follows are 26 T cell receptor beta chains derived from one specimen sequenced in a study of shared clonotypes between healthy human individuals. Only in-frame clones appear in the TCRdb table, and some are missing; sequencing was by immunoSEQ multiplex PCR. The repertoire holds a few million clones, with 85% to 95% as singletons. Sequencing was performed on naive CD4+ T cells from PBMCs. The subset denotes: CD45RA+ positively selected. These receptors originate from a man between 18 and 35 years old in good health. Some clones in this sample may be carry-over from other donors' samples.

Only one count was recorded for this clone. The V call is TRBV25-1, the J call TRBJ2-3; TRBD2 matches 11 bases. The CDR3 extends over 15 amino acids. V shed 10 bases, J shed 0 bases, and the junction held 6 bases outside the gene matches. Germline V gene sequence: CDR1 MGHDK, CDR2 SYGVNS. CDR3 nucleotide sequence: TGTGCCAACCTAGCGGGAGGAACTAGCACAGATACGCAGTATTTT. Protein product: CANLAGGTSTDTQYF.

The chain has TRBV5-5 and TRBJ2-1; maybe TRBD1 (9 bases). The CDR3 runs to 16 residues. Germline V gives CDR1 SGHKS, CDR2 YYEKEE (reference sequence). V lost 4 bases and J lost 2, with 16 bases in between. The CDR3 here is CASSPGGDRAYNEQFF. Here the CDR3 DNA reads TGTGCCAGCAGCCCCGGGGGGGACAGGGCCTACAATGAGCAGTTCTTC.

This clone was recorded only once. The chain is built from TRBV30 and TRBJ1-3; no definite D call. The CDR3 sequence is 15 residues long. The V end lost 1 base, the J end lost 0 bases, and 10 bases lay between the germline ends. Germline CDR1 reads GTSNPN; CDR2 reads SVGIG (reference sequence). CDR3 DNA: TGTGCCTGGAGTGCCGGGTCTCACTCTGGAAACACCATATATTTT. Translating gives CAWSAGSHSGNTIYF.

V and J are TRBV7-6 and TRBJ1-6; D is unresolved. The CDR3 consists of 13 residues. V was shortened by 5 bases and J by 8 bases, with 10 bases between the two germline ends. Germline CDR1 and CDR2: SGHVS and FNYEAQ. The CDR3 bases are TGTGCCAGCAGCACCCGGGTTGATTCACCCCTCCACTTT. Protein sequence: CASSTRVDSPLHF.

V is TRBV25-1 and J is TRBJ2-7; D gene unclear. Trimming removed 6 bases from V and 2 bases from J, with 14 bases in between. This CDR3 region has 14 residues. CDR1 and CDR2 from the germline V gene are MGHDK and SYGVNS. CDR3 sequence: CASRRTEYPYEQYF. CDR3 DNA: TGTGCCAGCAGGAGAACGGAGTACCCCTACGAGCAGTACTTC.

Note on this clone: The sample has other DNA sequences that encode this CDR3 too. The chain combines TRBV9 with TRBJ2-7, with D perhaps matching TRBD2 (6 bases). Germline loops: CDR1 SGDLS, CDR2 YYNGEE. CDR3 size: 14 residues. Trimming cost V 2 bases and J 2 bases, with 11 bases left between them. The CDR3 DNA reads as TGTGCCAGCAGCGTTGGGACTGAAACCTACGAGCAGTACTTC. The encoded protein is CASSVGTETYEQYF.

The chain combines TRBV25-1 with TRBJ2-3; tentative D call: TRBD2 (6 bases). Germline CDR1 is MGHDK and CDR2 is SYGVNS. Trimming left V 4 bases short and J 6 bases short, with 14 bases between. The CDR3 totals 14 residues. The CDR3 reads CASSGGDFWDTQYF. The CDR3 DNA reads as TGTGCCAGCAGTGGAGGGGACTTTTGGGATACGCAGTATTTT.

The rearrangement joins TRBV28 to TRBJ2-1, with D unresolved. Germline V gene lookup returns CDR1 MDHEN and CDR2 SYDVKM. The CDR3 has 15 residues. Deletions cut 8 bases from V and 8 bases from J, with 22 bases between. The CDR3: CASSSRQLVRHEQFF. The DNA of the CDR3 is TGTGCCAGCTCATCTCGGCAGTTGGTACGTCATGAGCAGTTCTTC.

The gene calls are TRBV11-3 and TRBJ1-1, with D maybe TRBD1 (6 bases). The V gene's germline CDR1 is SGHNT and CDR2 YENEEA. The CDR3 sequence is 15 residues long. V lost 5 bases, J lost 11 bases, and 24 bases lay in between. The CDR3 here is CASSPRRLEAGVAFF. In nucleotides, the CDR3 is TGTGCCAGCAGCCCCAGAAGGTTAGAGGCAGGGGTGGCTTTCTTT.

The chain joins TRBV5-1 to TRBJ2-6, with D hard to call. The CDR3 has 15 amino acids. The germline gives CDR1 SGHRS, CDR2 YFSETQ. V was shortened by 2 bases and J by 0 bases, with 6 bases between the two germline ends. In nucleotides, the CDR3 is TGCGCCAGCAGCTTCAGTCTCTCTGGGGCCAACGTCCTGACTTTC. Translation: CASSFSLSGANVLTF.

This chain's CDR3 is CASSLVGRGRTQYF. The DNA of the CDR3 is TGTGCCAGCAGCTTAGTTGGGAGAGGACGGACCCAGTACTTC. This chain links TRBV7-2 with TRBJ2-5; possibly TRBD2 for D (5 bases). V lost 1 base to trimming and J lost 7 bases, with 13 bases between them. The CDR3 covers 14 residues. In germline, CDR1 is SGHTA, CDR2 FQGNSA.

The chain recombines TRBV2 with TRBJ2-5; TRBD1 matches 9 bases. Germline V gene data show CDR1 as SNHLY and CDR2 as FYNNEI. CDR3 length: 12 residues. Trimming removed 8 bases from V and 4 bases from J; junction bases left unmatched: 2. Here the CDR3 reads CASQGQGETQYF. The CDR3 DNA reads as TGTGCCAGCCAGGGACAGGGAGAGACCCAGTACTTC. Full variable domain (remainder filled in from reference TRBV2 and TRBJ2-5): EPEVTQTPSHQVTQMGQEVILRCVPISNHLYFYWYRQILGQKVEFLVSFYNNEISEKSEIFDDQFSVERPDGSNFTLKIRSTKLEDSAMYFCASQGQGETQYFGPGTRLLVL.

The chain has TRBV6-1 and TRBJ2-4; D might be TRBD1 or TRBD2, each matching 5 bases. This CDR3 comprises 15 residues. V gave up 0 bases and J gave up 4 bases, with 10 bases separating them. The V gene's germline CDR1 is MNHNS and CDR2 SASEGT. Here the CDR3 reads CASSEAGTLKNIQYF. The CDR3 DNA reads as TGTGCCAGCAGTGAAGCCGGGACCTTAAAAAACATTCAGTACTTC.

The V call is TRBV7-6, the J call TRBJ2-2; 9 bases are a match to TRBD1. The CDR3 runs to 17 residues. J was trimmed by 4 bases and V by 5 bases; bases with no gene match: 11. Germline V gives CDR1 SGHVS, CDR2 FNYEAQ. CDR3 DNA: TGTGCCAGCAGCCACCCTGGGACAGGGCTTAGCACCGGGGAGCTGTTTTTT. This encodes CASSHPGTGLSTGELFF.

V and J are TRBV6-1 and TRBJ2-2; D is ambiguous. V was cut by 5 bases and J by 0 bases, with 7 bases left in between. The CDR3 consists of 14 residues. Germline V gene lookup returns CDR1 MNHNS and CDR2 SASEGT. CDR3 nucleotides: TGTGCCAGCAGTTTCACAGCGAACACCGGGGAGCTGTTTTTT. Amino acid sequence: CASSFTANTGELFF.

The genes are TRBV5-1 and TRBJ2-7; no clear D. Germline CDR1 reads SGHRS; CDR2 reads YFSETQ. Trimming stripped 3 bases from V and 3 bases from J, with 13 bases between. The CDR3 contains 14 residues. DNA of the CDR3: TGCGCCAGCAGCTCAAATACGGACCTCTACGAGCAGTACTTC. It is translated as CASSSNTDLYEQYF.

The chain employs TRBV7-2 and TRBJ2-7; TRBD2 matches 8 bases. With 4 bases clipped from V and 3 bases from J, the junction kept 8 bases outside the gene matches. The V gene's germline CDR1 is SGHTA and CDR2 FQGNSA. The CDR3 runs 15 residues. CDR3 region: CASSSETGGVYEQYF. CDR3 bases: TGTGCCAGCAGCTCAGAGACGGGAGGGGTCTACGAGCAGTACTTC.

V gene TRBV7-2 combines with J gene TRBJ2-2; 8 bases align to TRBD1. The CDR3 sequence is 18 residues long. Germline CDR1 and CDR2: SGHTA and FQGNSA. Trimming took 2 bases from V and 2 from J; bases not matched to a gene: 10. The CDR3 region has the DNA TGTGCCAGCAGCTTATACGGGTGGCAGGGGGCTAACACCGGGGAGCTGTTTTTT. This codes for CASSLYGWQGANTGELFF.

The rearrangement joins TRBV7-2 to TRBJ2-3, with 9 bases identical to TRBD1. V shed 6 bases, J shed 3 bases, and the junction held 13 bases outside the gene matches. The germline gives CDR1 SGHTA, CDR2 FQGNSA. CDR3 length: 17 residues. For the CDR3, the DNA is TGTGCCAGCAGATATCCGGGACAGGGAGGCGTTACAGATACGCAGTATTTT. This gives the protein CASRYPGQGGVTDTQYF.

The V call is TRBV18, the J call TRBJ1-3; D not certain. Deletions cut 3 bases from V and 2 bases from J, with 8 bases between. CDR3 length: 14 residues. Germline CDR1 KGHSH, CDR2 LQKENI. CDR3 nucleotide sequence: TGTGCCAGCTCACCTCGGGCGACTGGAAACACCATATATTTT. This codes for CASSPRATGNTIYF.

V gene TRBV28 combines with J gene TRBJ2-1; 7 nucleotides align to TRBD2. From germline, CDR1 is MDHEN and CDR2 SYDVKM. The length of the CDR3 is 14 residues. The junction had 13 bases not matched to a gene; V was cut back by 5 bases and J by 12 bases. In nucleotides, the CDR3 is TGTGCCAGCAGTACTCCTGAAGAAGCGGGAAGGCAGTTCTTC. Translating gives CASSTPEEAGRQFF.

This sequence joins TRBV4-1 and TRBJ1-5, with no clear D. V lost 0 bases, J lost 4 bases, and 16 bases lay in between. Germline V gene sequence: CDR1 MGHRA, CDR2 YSYEKL. This CDR3 region has 17 residues. Here the CDR3 DNA reads TGCGCCAGCAGCCAAGATCCCGGGCGGGGTGGGAATCAGCCCCAGCATTTT. Its translation: CASSQDPGRGGNQPQHF.

The chain employs TRBV27 and TRBJ2-1; 7 bases are a match to TRBD1. Trimming at V came to 5 bases and at J to 1 base, leaving 5 bases not matched to a gene. CDR3 length: 15 amino acids. Germline V gene sequence: CDR1 MNHEY, CDR2 SMNVEV (reference sequence). CDR3 protein: CASSPDRASYNEQFF. The CDR3 bases are TGTGCCAGCAGTCCCGACAGGGCTTCCTACAATGAGCAGTTCTTC.

This clone was counted a single time. The genes are TRBV27 and TRBJ2-3; 10 nucleotides agree with TRBD2. Germline V gene data show CDR1 as MNHEY and CDR2 as SMNVEV (reference sequence). V trimming: 5 bases; J trimming: 2 bases; junction bases outside the gene matches: 13. The CDR3 has 18 residues. Here the CDR3 DNA reads TGTGCCAGCAGTCCTAGCGGGAGAGCGAAAATAGACACAGATACGCAGTATTTT. Amino acid sequence: CASSPSGRAKIDTDTQYF.

This chain uses TRBV28 with TRBJ2-2, with a tentative D call TRBD1 (6 bases). The germline V gene has CDR1 MDHEN and CDR2 SYDVKM. Trimming took 2 bases from V and 3 from J, leaving 16 bases between them. This CDR3 region has 17 residues. The CDR3 sequence: CASSLSRPGHYTGELFF. CDR3 coding DNA: TGTGCCAGCAGTTTAAGTCGCCCGGGACACTACACCGGGGAGCTGTTTTTT.

This chain connects TRBV5-4 to TRBJ1-1; 8 bases agree with TRBD1. CDR1 and CDR2 from the germline V gene are SGHNT and YYREEE (reference sequence). This CDR3 is 14 amino acids long. The J segment lost 8 bases and the V segment lost 4 bases, leaving 10 bases of the junction unmatched. The CDR3 coding sequence is TGTGCCAGCAGCGGAAGGGACAGGTCTCCGGAAGCTTTCTTT. Translating gives CASSGRDRSPEAFF.